The sequence of this T cell receptor (beta chain) was determined in a study of PD-1 blockade in classical Hodgkin lymphoma. Sequencing used immunoSEQ multiplex PCR; TCRdb keeps in-frame clones, though not all of them. The data contain around 26,000 clones, around 80% of them seen just once; the ten biggest clones take up 3% to 4%. CDR1 and CDR2 from the germline V gene are SNHLY and FYNNEI. The ends lost 6 bases at V and 7 bases at J; junction bases unmatched: 6. CDR3 length: 13 residues. Time point specified: cycle 4 day 1 (C4D1), after 6 weeks of nivolumab. Relapse was seen in all patients after autologous stem cell transplantation, and brentuximab vedotin exposure was variable. Using magnetic negative selection, the CD4+ T cells were separated out of thawed PBMCs. The study, taken as a whole, reports: Reasons behind the repertoire differences stay unclear, perhaps disease activity or earlier therapy. The authors excluded patients who started nivolumab under 1 year after ASCT.

Points on this clone: The antigen remains unidentified.

This material consisted of CD4+ T cells from blood, taken before the fourth cycle of nivolumab. The clonotype was recovered from a human donor with classical Hodgkin lymphoma. The chain is built from TRBV2 and TRBJ1-2, with 9 bases matching TRBD1. The CDR3 coding sequence is TGTGCCAGCAGGGCCGGGACAGGGTCTGGCTACACCTTC. The encoded protein is CASRAGTGSGYTF.